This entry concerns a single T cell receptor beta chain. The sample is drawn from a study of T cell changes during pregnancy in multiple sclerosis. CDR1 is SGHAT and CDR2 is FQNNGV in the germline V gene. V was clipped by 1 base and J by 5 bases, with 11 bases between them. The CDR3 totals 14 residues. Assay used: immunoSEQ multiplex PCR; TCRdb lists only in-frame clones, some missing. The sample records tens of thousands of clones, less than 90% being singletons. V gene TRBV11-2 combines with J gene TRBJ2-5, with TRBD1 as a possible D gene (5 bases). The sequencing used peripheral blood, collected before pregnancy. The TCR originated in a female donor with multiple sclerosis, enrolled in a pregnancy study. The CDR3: CASSLGAGLETQYF. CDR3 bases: TGTGCCAGCAGCTTAGGTGCAGGGCTTGAGACCCAGTACTTC.